Following are 5 T cell receptor beta chains from one sample sequenced in a study of identical twins. TCRdb reanalysed the 5' RACE reads using MiXCR and keeps one entry per CDR3 protein. Here the sample spans 420,000 or so distinct CDR3 sequences, roughly 18% being singletons. Sequencing was performed on naive T cells sorted from blood. The receptors originated from a man aged 45-60 years in good health.

V gene TRBV20-1 combines with J gene TRBJ2-1; 9 bases fit TRBD2. CDR1 is DFQATT and CDR2 is SNEGSKA in the germline V gene (reference sequence). V dropped 6 bases and J dropped 3; count of bases not matched to a gene: 12. This CDR3 region has 16 residues. In DNA form, the CDR3 reads TGCAGTGCCAAACAAACGGGGACTAGCTTCTACAATGAGCAGTTCTTC. It translates to CSAKQTGTSFYNEQFF.

This clonotype was found a few times. The V and J genes are TRBV6-5 and TRBJ1-1; 7 positions agree with TRBD1. J was trimmed by 4 bases and V by 0 bases; bases with no gene match: 2. The germline CDR1 and CDR2 sequences are MNHEY and SVGAGI. This CDR3 is built from 14 residues. This CDR3 is CASSYSTGRTEAFF. Here the CDR3 DNA reads TGTGCCAGCAGTTACTCGACAGGGCGCACTGAAGCTTTCTTT.

This clonotype was counted between two and nine times. A much larger clone sits a single nucleotide away, making a read error possible. The J gene is TRBJ2-5, the V gene TRBV6-6; D assignment may be TRBD1 or TRBD2 (5 bases each). The germline V gene encodes CDR1 MNHNY and CDR2 SVGAGI (reference sequence). This CDR3 is built from 13 residues. With 4 bases removed from V and 0 bases from J, the gap between germline ends came to 6 bases. The DNA for the CDR3 is TGTGCCAGCAGTTGGGGGTACCAAGAGACCCAGTACTTC. This codes for CASSWGYQETQYF.

This clonotype was counted at least ten times. The chain employs TRBV19 and TRBJ1-1; TRBD1 aligns across 7 bases. The CDR3 loop spans 16 amino acids. V was pared by 4 bases and J by 1 base, with 9 bases of the junction left unmatched. Germline CDR1 LNHDA, CDR2 SQIVND (reference sequence). CDR3 amino acids: CASSTQGLMGNTEAFF. DNA of the CDR3: TGTGCCAGTAGTACACAGGGGCTGATGGGGAACACTGAAGCTTTCTTT.

The rearrangement joins TRBV4-3 to TRBJ1-2; no clear D. V lost 0 bases, J lost 4 bases, and 9 bases lay in between. The germline gives CDR1 LGHNA, CDR2 YSLEER. The CDR3 contains 14 residues. CDR3 nucleotide sequence: TGCGCCAGCAGCCAAGAGCCAGAAGGCTATGGCTACACCTTC. It encodes CASSQEPEGYGYTF.